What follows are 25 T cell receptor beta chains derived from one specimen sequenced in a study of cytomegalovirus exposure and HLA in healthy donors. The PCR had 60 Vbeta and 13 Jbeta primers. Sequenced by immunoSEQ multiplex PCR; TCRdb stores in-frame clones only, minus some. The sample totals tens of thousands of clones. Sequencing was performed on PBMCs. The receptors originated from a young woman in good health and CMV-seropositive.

In DNA, the CDR3 is TGTGCCAGCTCACAAGCGGGAGAGGAGGATACGCAGTATTTT. Translating it yields CASSQAGEEDTQYF. This chain links TRBV18 with TRBJ2-3; 8 nucleotides line up with TRBD2. This CDR3 comprises 14 residues. V shed 4 bases, J shed 6 bases, and the junction held 6 bases outside the gene matches. Germline-derived CDR1 and CDR2 are KGHSH and LQKENI. The full variable domain, in which reference TRBV18 and TRBJ2-3 provide the parts outside the CDR3, is NAGVMQNPRHLVRRRGQEARLRCSPMKGHSHVYWYRQLPEEGLKFMVYLQKENIIDESGMPKERFSAEFPKEGPSILRIQQVVRGDSAAYFCASSQAGEEDTQYFGPGTRLTVL.

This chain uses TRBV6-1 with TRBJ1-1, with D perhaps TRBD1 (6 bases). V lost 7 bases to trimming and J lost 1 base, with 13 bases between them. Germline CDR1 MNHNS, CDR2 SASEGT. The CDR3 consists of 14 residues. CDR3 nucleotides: TGTGCCAGCATTGACAGGTGGCGGAACACTGAAGCTTTCTTT. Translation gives CASIDRWRNTEAFF.

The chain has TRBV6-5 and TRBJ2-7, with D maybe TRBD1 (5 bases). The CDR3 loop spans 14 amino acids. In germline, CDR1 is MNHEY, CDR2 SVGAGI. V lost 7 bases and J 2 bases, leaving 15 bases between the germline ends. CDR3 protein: CASKGIERAYEQYF. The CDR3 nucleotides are TGTGCCAGCAAGGGGATAGAAAGAGCCTACGAGCAGTACTTC.

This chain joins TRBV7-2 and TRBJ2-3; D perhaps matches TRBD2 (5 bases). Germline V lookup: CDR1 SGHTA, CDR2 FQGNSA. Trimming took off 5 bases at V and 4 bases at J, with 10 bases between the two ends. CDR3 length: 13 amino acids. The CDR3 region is CASSRTRSDTQYF. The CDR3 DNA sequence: TGTGCCAGCAGCCGGACTCGATCAGATACGCAGTATTTT.

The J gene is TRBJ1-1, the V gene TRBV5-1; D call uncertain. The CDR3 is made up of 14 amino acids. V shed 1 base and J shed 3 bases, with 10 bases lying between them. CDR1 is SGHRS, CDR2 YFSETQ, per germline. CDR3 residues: CASSLQDLDTEAFF. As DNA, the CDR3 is TGCGCCAGCAGCTTGCAGGATTTGGACACTGAAGCTTTCTTT.

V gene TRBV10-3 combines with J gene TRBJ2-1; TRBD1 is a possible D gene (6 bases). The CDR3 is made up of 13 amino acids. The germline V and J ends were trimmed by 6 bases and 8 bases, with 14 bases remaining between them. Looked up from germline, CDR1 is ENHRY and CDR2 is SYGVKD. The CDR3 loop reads CAIRGDIGDEQFF. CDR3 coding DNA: TGTGCCATCAGAGGGGACATAGGCGATGAGCAGTTCTTC.

CDR3 region: CASSSATGQNYEQYF. Here the CDR3 DNA reads TGCGCCAGCAGCTCGGCCACGGGACAAAATTACGAGCAGTACTTC. The J gene is TRBJ2-7, the V gene TRBV5-1; D possibly corresponds to TRBD1 (6 bases). The CDR3 spans 15 residues. V was pared by 3 bases and J by 4 bases, with 17 bases between. The V gene's germline CDR1 is SGHRS and CDR2 YFSETQ.

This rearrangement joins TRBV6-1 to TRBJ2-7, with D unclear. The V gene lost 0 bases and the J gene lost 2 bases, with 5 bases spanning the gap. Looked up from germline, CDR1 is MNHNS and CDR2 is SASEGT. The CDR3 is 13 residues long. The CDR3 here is CASSEAAAYEQYF. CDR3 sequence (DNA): TGTGCCAGCAGTGAAGCGGCGGCCTACGAGCAGTACTTC.

The CDR3 loop is CAISESEETQYF. CDR3 nucleotides: TGTGCCATCAGTGAGTCGGAGGAGACCCAGTACTTC. The chain recombines TRBV10-3 with TRBJ2-5, with D unclear. The ends were cut back, 0 bases at V and 5 bases at J, with 4 bases in the middle. The V gene's germline CDR1 is ENHRY and CDR2 SYGVKD. The CDR3 contains 12 residues.

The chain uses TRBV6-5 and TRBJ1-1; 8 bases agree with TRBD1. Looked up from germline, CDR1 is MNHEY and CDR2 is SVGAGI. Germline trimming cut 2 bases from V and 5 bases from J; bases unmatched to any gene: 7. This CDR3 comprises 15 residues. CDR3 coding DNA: TGTGCCAGCAGTTACGAGCCAGGGGGCTGGACTGAAGCTTTCTTT. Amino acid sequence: CASSYEPGGWTEAFF.

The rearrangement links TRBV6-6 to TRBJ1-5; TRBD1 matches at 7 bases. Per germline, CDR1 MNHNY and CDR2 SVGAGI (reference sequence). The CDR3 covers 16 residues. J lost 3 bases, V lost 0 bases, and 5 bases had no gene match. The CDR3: CASSYSPDRFNQPQHF. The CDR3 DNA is TGTGCCAGCAGTTACTCTCCGGACAGGTTCAATCAGCCCCAGCATTTT.

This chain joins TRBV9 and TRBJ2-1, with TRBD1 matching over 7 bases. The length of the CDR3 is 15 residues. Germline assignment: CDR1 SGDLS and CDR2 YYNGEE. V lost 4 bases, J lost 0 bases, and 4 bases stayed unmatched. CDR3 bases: TGTGCCAGCAGCTCCGGGACAGTCTCCTACAATGAGCAGTTCTTC. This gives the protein CASSSGTVSYNEQFF.

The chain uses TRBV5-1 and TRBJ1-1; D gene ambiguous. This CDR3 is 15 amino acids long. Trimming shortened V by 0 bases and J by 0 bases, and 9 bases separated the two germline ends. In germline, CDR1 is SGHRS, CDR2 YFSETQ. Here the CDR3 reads CASSLVQEVNTEAFF. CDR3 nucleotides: TGCGCCAGCAGCTTGGTCCAGGAGGTGAACACTGAAGCTTTCTTT.

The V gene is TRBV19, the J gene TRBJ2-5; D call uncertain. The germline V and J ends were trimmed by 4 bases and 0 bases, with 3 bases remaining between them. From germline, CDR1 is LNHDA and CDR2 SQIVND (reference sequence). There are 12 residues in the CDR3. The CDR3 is CASSSNQETQYF. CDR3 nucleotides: TGTGCCAGTAGTAGTAACCAAGAGACCCAGTACTTC.

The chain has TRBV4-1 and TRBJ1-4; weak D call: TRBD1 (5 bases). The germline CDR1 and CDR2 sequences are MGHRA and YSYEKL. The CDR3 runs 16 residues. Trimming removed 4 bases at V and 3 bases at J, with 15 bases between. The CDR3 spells CASSLLGHDANEKLFF. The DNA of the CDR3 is TGCGCCAGCAGCCTCCTAGGACACGACGCTAATGAAAAACTGTTTTTT.

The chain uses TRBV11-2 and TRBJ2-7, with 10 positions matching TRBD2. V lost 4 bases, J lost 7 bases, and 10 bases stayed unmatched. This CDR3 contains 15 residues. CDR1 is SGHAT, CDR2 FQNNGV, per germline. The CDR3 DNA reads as TGTGCCAGCAGCTCCTCCGCAGAAGCGGGGGGGGAGCAGTACTTC. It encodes CASSSSAEAGGEQYF.

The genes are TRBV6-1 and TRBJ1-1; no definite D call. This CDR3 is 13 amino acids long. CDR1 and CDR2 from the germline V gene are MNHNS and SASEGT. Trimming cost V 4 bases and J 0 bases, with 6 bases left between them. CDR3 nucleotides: TGTGCCAGCAGTGGAGTAATGAACACTGAAGCTTTCTTT. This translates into CASSGVMNTEAFF.

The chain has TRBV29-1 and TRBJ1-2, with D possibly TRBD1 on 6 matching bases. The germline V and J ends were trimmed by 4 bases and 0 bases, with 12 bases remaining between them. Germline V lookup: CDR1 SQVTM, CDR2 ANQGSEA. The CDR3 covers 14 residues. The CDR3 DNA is TGCAGCGTTGGTCAGGGGAATTCTAACTATGGCTACACCTTC. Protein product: CSVGQGNSNYGYTF.

Here the CDR3 DNA reads TGTGCCAGCAGTGGAAATCCGGGACAGATGAACACTGAAGCTTTCTTT. Its translation: CASSGNPGQMNTEAFF. The chain is built from TRBV6-1 and TRBJ1-1; TRBD1 agrees at 7 bases. V lost 4 bases to trimming and J lost 0 bases; unmatched junction nucleotides: 8. This CDR3 spans 16 amino acids. Germline V gives CDR1 MNHNS, CDR2 SASEGT.

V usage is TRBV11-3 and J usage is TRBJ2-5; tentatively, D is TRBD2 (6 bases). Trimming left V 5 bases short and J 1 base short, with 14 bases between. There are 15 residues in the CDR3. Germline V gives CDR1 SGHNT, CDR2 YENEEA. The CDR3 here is CASSTGTVSQETQYF. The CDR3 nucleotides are TGTGCCAGCAGCACCGGGACTGTGTCCCAAGAGACCCAGTACTTC.

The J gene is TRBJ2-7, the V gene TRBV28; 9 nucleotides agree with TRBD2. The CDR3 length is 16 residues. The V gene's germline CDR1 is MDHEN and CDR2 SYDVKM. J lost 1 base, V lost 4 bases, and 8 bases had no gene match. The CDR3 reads CASSSPAGGQSYEQYF. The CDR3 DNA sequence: TGTGCCAGCAGTTCACCAGCGGGGGGACAGTCCTACGAGCAGTACTTC. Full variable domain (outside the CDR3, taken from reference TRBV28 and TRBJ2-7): DVKVTQSSRYLVKRTGEKVFLECVQDMDHENMFWYRQDPGLGLRLIYFSYDVKMKEKGDIPEGYSVSREKKERFSLILESASTNQTSMYLCASSSPAGGQSYEQYFGPGTRLTVT.

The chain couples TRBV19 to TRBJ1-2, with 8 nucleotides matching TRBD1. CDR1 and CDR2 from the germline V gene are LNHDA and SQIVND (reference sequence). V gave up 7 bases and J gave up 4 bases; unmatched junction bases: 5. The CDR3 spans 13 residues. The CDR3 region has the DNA TGTGCCAGTATCAAGACAGGGGCCTATGGCTACACCTTC. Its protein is CASIKTGAYGYTF.

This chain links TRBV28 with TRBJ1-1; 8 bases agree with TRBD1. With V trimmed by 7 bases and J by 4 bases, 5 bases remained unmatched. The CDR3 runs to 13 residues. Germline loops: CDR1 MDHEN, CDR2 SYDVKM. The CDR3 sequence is CASTDRGVTEAFF. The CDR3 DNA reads TGTGCCAGCACAGACAGGGGAGTCACTGAAGCTTTCTTT.

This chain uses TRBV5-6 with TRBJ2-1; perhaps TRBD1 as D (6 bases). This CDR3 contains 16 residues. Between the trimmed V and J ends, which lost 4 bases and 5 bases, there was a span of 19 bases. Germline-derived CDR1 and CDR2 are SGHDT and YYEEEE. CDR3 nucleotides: TGTGCCAGCAGCCTATATAGGAGGCAGGGGAACAATGAGCAGTTCTTC. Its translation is CASSLYRRQGNNEQFF. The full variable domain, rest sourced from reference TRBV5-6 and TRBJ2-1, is DAGVTQSPTHLIKTRGQQVTLRCSPKSGHDTVSWYQQALGQGPQFIFQYYEEEERQRGNFPDRFSGHQFPNYSSELNVNALLLGDSALYLCASSLYRRQGNNEQFFGPGTRLTVL.

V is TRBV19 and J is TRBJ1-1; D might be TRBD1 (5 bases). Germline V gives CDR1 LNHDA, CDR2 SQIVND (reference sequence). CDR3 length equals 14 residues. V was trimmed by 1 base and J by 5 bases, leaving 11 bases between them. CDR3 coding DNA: TGTGCCAGTAGTATAGGCCAGGGATCAACTGAAGCTTTCTTT. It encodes CASSIGQGSTEAFF. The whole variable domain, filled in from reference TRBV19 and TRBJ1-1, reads DGGITQSPKYLFRKEGQNVTLSCEQNLNHDAMYWYRQDPGQGLRLIYYSQIVNDFQKGDIAEGYSVSREKKESFPLTVTSAQKNPTAFYLCASSIGQGSTEAFFGQGTRLTVV.